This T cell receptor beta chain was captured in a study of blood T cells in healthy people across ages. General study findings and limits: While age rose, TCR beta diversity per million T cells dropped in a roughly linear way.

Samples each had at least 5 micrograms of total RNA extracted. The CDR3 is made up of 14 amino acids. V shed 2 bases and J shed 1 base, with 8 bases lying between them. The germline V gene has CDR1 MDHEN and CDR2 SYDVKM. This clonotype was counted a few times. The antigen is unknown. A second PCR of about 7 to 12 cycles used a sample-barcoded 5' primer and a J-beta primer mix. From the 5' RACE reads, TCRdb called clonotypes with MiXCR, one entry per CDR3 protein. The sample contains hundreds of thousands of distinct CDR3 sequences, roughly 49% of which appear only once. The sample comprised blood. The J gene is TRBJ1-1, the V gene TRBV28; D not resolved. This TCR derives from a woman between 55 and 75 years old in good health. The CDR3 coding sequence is TGTGCCAGCAGTTTAACACTGAAGAACACTGAAGCTTTCTTT. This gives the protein CASSLTLKNTEAFF.